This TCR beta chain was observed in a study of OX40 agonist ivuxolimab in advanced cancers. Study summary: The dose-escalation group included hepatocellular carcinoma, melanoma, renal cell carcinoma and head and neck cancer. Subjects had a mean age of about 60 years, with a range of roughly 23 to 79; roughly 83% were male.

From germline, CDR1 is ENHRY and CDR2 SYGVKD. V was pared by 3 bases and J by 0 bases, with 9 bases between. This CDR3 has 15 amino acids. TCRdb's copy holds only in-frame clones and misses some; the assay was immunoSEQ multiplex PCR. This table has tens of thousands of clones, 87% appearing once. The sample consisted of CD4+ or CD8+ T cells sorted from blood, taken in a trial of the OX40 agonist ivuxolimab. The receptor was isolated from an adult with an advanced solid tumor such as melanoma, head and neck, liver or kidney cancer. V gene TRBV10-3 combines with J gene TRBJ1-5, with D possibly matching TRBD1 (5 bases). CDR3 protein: CAISDGQDSNQPQHF. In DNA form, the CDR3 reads TGTGCCATCAGTGATGGACAAGATAGCAATCAGCCCCAGCATTTT.